This T cell receptor beta chain was profiled in a study of T cell responses to AZD1222 COVID-19 vaccine. Study-wide findings and caveats: White British donors predominated, females outnumbered males, and clonal diversity was possibly underestimated. Nearly half of the spike-specific TCRs reportedly recognize variant regions that carry no mutations.

Worth noting for this clone: What it binds is not known.

The assay was immunoSEQ multiplex PCR, and TCRdb's table has in-frame clones only and misses some. Of about 53,000 clones in the sample, approximately 88% were seen once. Both about-4-week and about-12-week second-dose recipients were combined. The V and J ends lost 3 bases and 8 bases respectively, with 15 bases between them. From germline, CDR1 is KGHDR and CDR2 SFDVKD. CDR3 length: 15 amino acids. V and J are TRBV24-1 and TRBJ1-4, with D hard to call. The receptor was derived from an adult who received the AZD1222 COVID-19 vaccine. The sample was peripheral blood, taken 28 days after the second AZD1222 dose. Here the CDR3 reads CATSDPDRFGEKLFF. CDR3 nucleotide sequence: TGTGCCACCAGTGATCCCGACCGGTTTGGAGAAAAACTGTTTTTT.